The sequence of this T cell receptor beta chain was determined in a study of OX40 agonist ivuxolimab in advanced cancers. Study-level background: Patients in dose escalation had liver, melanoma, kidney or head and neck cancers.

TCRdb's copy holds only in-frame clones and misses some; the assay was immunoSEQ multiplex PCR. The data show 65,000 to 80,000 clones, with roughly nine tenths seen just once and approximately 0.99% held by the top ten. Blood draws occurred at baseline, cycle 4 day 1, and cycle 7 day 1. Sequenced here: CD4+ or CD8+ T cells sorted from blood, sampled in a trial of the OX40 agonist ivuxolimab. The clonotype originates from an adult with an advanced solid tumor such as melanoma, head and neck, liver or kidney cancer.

This chain's CDR3 is CASSVGTGGYEKLFF. The CDR3 DNA reads as TGTGCCAGCAGCGTAGGGACAGGGGGCTATGAAAAACTGTTTTTT. The V call is TRBV9, the J call TRBJ1-4; 11 bases fit TRBD1. Germline CDR1 and CDR2: SGDLS and YYNGEE. The V gene end was trimmed by 0 bases and the J gene end by 6 bases; junction bases not matched to a gene: 1. The CDR3 sequence is 15 residues long.